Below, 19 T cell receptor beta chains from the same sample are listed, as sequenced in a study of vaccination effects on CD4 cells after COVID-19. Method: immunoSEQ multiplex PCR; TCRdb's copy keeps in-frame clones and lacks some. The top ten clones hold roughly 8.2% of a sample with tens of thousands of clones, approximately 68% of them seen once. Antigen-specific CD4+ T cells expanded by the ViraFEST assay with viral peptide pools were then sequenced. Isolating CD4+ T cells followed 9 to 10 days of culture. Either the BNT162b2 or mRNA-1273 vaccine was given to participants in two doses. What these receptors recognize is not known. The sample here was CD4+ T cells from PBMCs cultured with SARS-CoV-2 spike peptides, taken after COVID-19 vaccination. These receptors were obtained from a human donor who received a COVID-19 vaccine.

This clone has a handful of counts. CDR3: CASSQKHGSGELFF. The CDR3 nucleotides are TGTGCCAGCAGTCAAAAGCACGGGTCCGGGGAGCTGTTTTTT. The rearrangement uses TRBV3-1 (or the pseudogene TRBV3-2) and TRBJ2-2; D gene unclear. This CDR3 contains 14 residues. In germline, CDR1 is LGHDT, CDR2 YNNKEL (reference sequence). Trimming took off 6 bases at V and 6 bases at J, with 14 bases between the two ends.

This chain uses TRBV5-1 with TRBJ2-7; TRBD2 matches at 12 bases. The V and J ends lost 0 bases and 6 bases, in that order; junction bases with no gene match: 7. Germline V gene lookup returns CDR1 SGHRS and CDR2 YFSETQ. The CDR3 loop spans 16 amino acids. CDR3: CASSLGSSGRVSEQYF. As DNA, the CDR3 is TGCGCCAGCAGCTTGGGCTCTAGCGGGAGGGTTTCCGAGCAGTACTTC.

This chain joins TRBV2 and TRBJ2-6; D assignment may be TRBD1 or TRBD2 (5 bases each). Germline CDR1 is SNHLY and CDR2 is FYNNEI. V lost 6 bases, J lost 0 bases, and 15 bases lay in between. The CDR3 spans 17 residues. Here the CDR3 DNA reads TGTGCCAGCAGGAGGGGCCCACGTCGCTCTGGGGCCAACGTCCTGACTTTC. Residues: CASRRGPRRSGANVLTF.

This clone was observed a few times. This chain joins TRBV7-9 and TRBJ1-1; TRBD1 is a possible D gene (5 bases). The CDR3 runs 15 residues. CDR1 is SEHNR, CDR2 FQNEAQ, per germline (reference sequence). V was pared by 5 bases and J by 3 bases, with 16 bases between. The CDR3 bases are TGTGCCAGCAGCAACGGGCCAGGGAGACACACTGAAGCTTTCTTT. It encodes CASSNGPGRHTEAFF.

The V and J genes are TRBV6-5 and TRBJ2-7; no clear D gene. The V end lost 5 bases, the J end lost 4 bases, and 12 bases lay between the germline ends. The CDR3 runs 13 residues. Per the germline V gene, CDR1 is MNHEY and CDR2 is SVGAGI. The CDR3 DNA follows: TGTGCCAGCAGTCTAAGTTCCGATTACGAGCAGTACTTC. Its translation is CASSLSSDYEQYF.

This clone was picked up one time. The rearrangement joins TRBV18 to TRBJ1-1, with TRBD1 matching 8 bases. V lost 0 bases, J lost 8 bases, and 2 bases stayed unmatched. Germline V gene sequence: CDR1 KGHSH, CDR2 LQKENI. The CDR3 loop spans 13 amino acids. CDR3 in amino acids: CASSPPTGAEAFF. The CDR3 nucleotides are TGTGCCAGCTCACCACCGACAGGGGCAGAAGCTTTCTTT. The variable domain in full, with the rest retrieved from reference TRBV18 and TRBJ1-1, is NAGVMQNPRHLVRRRGQEARLRCSPMKGHSHVYWYRQLPEEGLKFMVYLQKENIIDESGMPKERFSAEFPKEGPSILRIQQVVRGDSAAYFCASSPPTGAEAFFGQGTRLTVV.

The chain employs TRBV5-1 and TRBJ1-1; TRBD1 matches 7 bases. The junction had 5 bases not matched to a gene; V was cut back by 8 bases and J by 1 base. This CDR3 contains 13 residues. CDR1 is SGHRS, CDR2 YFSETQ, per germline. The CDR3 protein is CASSGQRNTEAFF. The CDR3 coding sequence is TGCGCCAGTTCGGGACAGCGGAACACTGAAGCTTTCTTT.

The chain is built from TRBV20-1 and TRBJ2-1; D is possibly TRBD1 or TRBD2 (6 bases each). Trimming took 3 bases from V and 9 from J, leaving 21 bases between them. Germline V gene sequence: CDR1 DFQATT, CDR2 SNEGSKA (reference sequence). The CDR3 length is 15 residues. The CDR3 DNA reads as TGCAGTGCTAGTAGAAGGGGGGTGGTATATGGTGAGCAGTTCTTC. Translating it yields CSASRRGVVYGEQFF.

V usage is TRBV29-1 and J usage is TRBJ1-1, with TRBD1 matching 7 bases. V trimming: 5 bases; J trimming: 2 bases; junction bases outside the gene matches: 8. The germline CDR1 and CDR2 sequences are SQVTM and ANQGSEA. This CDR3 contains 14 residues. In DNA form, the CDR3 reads TGCAGCGTTACAGACAGGGTTCAAAACACTGAAGCTTTCTTT. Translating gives CSVTDRVQNTEAFF.

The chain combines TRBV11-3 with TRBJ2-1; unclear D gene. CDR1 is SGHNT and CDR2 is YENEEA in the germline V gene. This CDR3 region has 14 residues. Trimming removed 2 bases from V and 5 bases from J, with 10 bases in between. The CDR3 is CASSLSGANNEQFF. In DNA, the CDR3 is TGTGCCAGCAGCTTAAGTGGAGCCAACAATGAGCAGTTCTTC.

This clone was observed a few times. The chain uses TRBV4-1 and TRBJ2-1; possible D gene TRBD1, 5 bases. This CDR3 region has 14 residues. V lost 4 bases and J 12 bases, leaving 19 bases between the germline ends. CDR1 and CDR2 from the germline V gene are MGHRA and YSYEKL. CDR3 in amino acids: CASSPRALGVGQFF. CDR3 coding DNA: TGCGCCAGCAGCCCCAGGGCGTTAGGCGTCGGGCAGTTCTTC.

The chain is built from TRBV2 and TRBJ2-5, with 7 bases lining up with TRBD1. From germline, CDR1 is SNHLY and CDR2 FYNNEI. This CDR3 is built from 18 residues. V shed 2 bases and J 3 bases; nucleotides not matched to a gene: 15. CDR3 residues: CASSESIIPTGSEETQYF. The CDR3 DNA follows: TGTGCCAGCAGTGAATCTATCATTCCGACAGGGTCGGAAGAGACCCAGTACTTC.

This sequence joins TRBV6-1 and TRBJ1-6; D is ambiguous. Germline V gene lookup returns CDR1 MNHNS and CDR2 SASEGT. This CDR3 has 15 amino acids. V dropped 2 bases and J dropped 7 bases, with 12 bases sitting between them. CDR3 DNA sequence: TGTGCCAGCAGTGAAAGTGGCGGTGGGAATTCACCCCTCCACTTT. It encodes CASSESGGGNSPLHF.

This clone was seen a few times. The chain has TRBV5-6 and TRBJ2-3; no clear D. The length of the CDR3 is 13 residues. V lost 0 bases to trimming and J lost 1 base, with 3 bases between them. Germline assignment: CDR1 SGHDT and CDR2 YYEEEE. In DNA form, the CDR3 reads TGTGCCAGCAGCTTGGGGGGCACAGATACGCAGTATTTT. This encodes CASSLGGTDTQYF.

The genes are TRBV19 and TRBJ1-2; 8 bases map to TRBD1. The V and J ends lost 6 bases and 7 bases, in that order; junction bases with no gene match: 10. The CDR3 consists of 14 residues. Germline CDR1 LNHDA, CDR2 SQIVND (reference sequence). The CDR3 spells CASSFQGAIVGYTF. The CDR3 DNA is TGTGCCAGTAGCTTCCAGGGGGCGATTGTTGGCTACACCTTC.

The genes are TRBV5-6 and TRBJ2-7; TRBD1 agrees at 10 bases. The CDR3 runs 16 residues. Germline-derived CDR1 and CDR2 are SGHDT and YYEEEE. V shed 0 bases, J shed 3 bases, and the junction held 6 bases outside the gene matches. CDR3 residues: CASSLARDRGHYEQYF. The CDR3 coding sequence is TGTGCCAGCAGCTTGGCCCGGGACAGGGGACACTACGAGCAGTACTTC.

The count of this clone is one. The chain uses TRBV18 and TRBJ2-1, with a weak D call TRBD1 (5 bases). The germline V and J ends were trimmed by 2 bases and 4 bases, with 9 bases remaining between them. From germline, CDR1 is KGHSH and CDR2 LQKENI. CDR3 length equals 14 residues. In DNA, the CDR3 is TGTGCCAGCTCACCAGATCGACAGTACAATGAGCAGTTCTTC. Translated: CASSPDRQYNEQFF.

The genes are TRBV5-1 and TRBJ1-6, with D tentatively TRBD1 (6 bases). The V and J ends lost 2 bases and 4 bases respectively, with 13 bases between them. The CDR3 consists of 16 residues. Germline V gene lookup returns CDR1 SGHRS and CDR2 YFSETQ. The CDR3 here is CASSFSRGLYNSPLHF. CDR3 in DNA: TGCGCCAGCAGCTTCTCCAGGGGACTGTATAATTCACCCCTCCACTTT.

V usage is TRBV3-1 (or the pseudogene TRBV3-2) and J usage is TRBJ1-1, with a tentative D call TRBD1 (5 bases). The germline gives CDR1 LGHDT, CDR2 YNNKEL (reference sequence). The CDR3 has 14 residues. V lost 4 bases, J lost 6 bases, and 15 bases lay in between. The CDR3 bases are TGTGCCAGCAGCCCCGGATTGGGGGGGGCTGAAGCTTTCTTT. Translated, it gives CASSPGLGGAEAFF.